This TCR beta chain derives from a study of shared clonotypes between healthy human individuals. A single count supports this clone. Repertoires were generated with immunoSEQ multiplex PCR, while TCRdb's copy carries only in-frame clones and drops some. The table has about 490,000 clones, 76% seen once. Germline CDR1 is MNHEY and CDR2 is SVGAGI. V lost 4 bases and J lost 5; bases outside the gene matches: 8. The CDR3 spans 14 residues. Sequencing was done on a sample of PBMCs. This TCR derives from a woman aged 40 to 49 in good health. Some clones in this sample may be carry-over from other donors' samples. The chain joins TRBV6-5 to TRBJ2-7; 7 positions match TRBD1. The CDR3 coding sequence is TGTGCCAGCAGTTTCGGGACAGTACCGAACGAGCAGTACTTC. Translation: CASSFGTVPNEQYF.